These 18 T cell receptor beta chains originate from one sample sequenced in a study of blood T cell repertoires in COVID-19. The protocol was immunoSEQ multiplex PCR, while the TCRdb copy is restricted to in-frame clones and leaves out a portion. The table shows approximately 270,000 clones, with about nine tenths occurring only once. Sequencing used peripheral blood. Every receptor here comes from a man aged 40-49 years with active or convalescent COVID-19.

This chain joins TRBV5-6 and TRBJ2-7; possibly TRBD1 for D (6 bases). Germline lookup yields CDR1 SGHDT and CDR2 YYEEEE. The length of the CDR3 is 13 residues. V shed 3 bases and J shed 3 bases, with 10 bases lying between them. The CDR3 reads CASSSGHNYEQYF. The CDR3 region has the DNA TGTGCCAGCAGCTCGGGACACAACTACGAGCAGTACTTC.

The V call is TRBV19, the J call TRBJ1-5; weak D call: TRBD1 (5 bases). Germline values: CDR1 LNHDA, CDR2 SQIVND (reference sequence). The CDR3 is 16 amino acids. Trimming shortened V by 5 bases and J by 0 bases, and 14 bases separated the two germline ends. CDR3 nucleotides: TGTGCCAGTAGTGACTGGGGGGATTATAGCAATCAGCCCCAGCATTTT. Translation: CASSDWGDYSNQPQHF. Full variable domain (remainder filled in from reference TRBV19 and TRBJ1-5): DGGITQSPKYLFRKEGQNVTLSCEQNLNHDAMYWYRQDPGQGLRLIYYSQIVNDFQKGDIAEGYSVSREKKESFPLTVTSAQKNPTAFYLCASSDWGDYSNQPQHFGDGTRLSIL.

The rearrangement joins TRBV11-3 to TRBJ2-1; D not resolved. The CDR3 extends over 15 amino acids. The germline V gene has CDR1 SGHNT and CDR2 YENEEA. With 0 bases removed from V and 0 bases from J, the gap between germline ends came to 6 bases. CDR3 loop: CASSLDPGSYNEQFF. The CDR3 DNA reads as TGTGCCAGCAGCTTAGATCCCGGCTCCTACAATGAGCAGTTCTTC.

The chain recombines TRBV7-3 with TRBJ2-1; 10 bases map to TRBD2. Germline values: CDR1 SGHTA, CDR2 FQGTGA. The length of the CDR3 is 15 residues. V shed 5 bases and J 4 bases; nucleotides not matched to a gene: 5. Written as DNA, the CDR3 is TGTGCCAGCAGCCAAGGGACTAGCGAATACAATGAGCAGTTCTTC. Translation: CASSQGTSEYNEQFF.

V is TRBV13 and J is TRBJ1-3, with D maybe TRBD1 (5 bases). This CDR3 is 13 amino acids long. CDR1 is PRHDT and CDR2 is FYEKMQ in the germline V gene (reference sequence). V lost 5 bases, J lost 4 bases, and 9 bases lay in between. CDR3 sequence: CASSGQGGNTIYF. In DNA, the CDR3 is TGTGCCAGCAGCGGTCAGGGAGGAAACACCATATATTTT.

This clone was seen more than once but under ten times. The J gene is TRBJ1-1, the V gene TRBV5-1; D unresolved. Trimming removed 4 bases at V and 5 bases at J, with 15 bases between. This CDR3 contains 14 residues. CDR1 is SGHRS, CDR2 YFSETQ, per germline. CDR3 in DNA: TGCGCCAGCAGCCTGGCTACCGCGGAGACTGAAGCTTTCTTT. Encoded protein: CASSLATAETEAFF.

The chain links TRBV19 to TRBJ1-3, with a possible D match to TRBD1 (5 bases). The CDR3 has 15 amino acids. Germline loops: CDR1 LNHDA, CDR2 SQIVND (reference sequence). The V end lost 7 bases, the J end lost 4 bases, and 17 bases lay between the germline ends. The CDR3 sequence is CASNQRGYEGNTIYF. As DNA, the CDR3 is TGTGCCAGTAATCAAAGGGGATACGAGGGAAACACCATATATTTT.

The rearrangement links TRBV11-2 to TRBJ2-2; TRBD2 aligns across 8 bases. Per germline, CDR1 SGHAT and CDR2 FQNNGV. The CDR3 loop spans 15 amino acids. J gave up 4 bases and V 5 bases, and 6 bases lay outside the gene matches. The CDR3 loop reads CASSPSGSRTGELFF. In DNA form, the CDR3 reads TGTGCCAGCAGCCCCAGCGGGAGCCGCACCGGGGAGCTGTTTTTT.

This clone was seen only once. The V call is TRBV4-1, the J call TRBJ1-5; TRBD1 might be the D (5 bases). The CDR3 totals 15 residues. Germline loops: CDR1 MGHRA, CDR2 YSYEKL. V was pared by 1 base and J by 3 bases, with 10 bases between. The CDR3 DNA follows: TGCGCCAGCAGCCAAGTCGGGGGTTTCAATCAGCCCCAGCATTTT. Protein sequence: CASSQVGGFNQPQHF.

Of note for this clone: This specimen includes other DNA sequences encoding the same CDR3. The chain carries TRBV2 and TRBJ2-1, with no clear D. The CDR3 sequence is 10 residues long. The germline V gene has CDR1 SNHLY and CDR2 FYNNEI. The germline V and J ends were trimmed by 6 bases and 6 bases, with 3 bases remaining between them. CDR3 coding DNA: TGTGCCAGCAGCGGCAATGAGCAGTTCTTC. Translating it yields CASSGNEQFF.

As DNA, the CDR3 is TGTGCCACCAGTACTACCGCCCGAAGAGGGCGGGAGAAAGGTCAATCCTACGAGCAGTACTTC. It is translated as CATSTTARRGREKGQSYEQYF. The J gene is TRBJ2-7, the V gene TRBV24-1; TRBD2 matches 7 bases. This CDR3 is 21 amino acids long. Trimming cost V 6 bases and J 1 base; bases outside gene matches: 26. Germline CDR1 reads KGHDR; CDR2 reads SFDVKD.

The J gene is TRBJ1-6, the V gene TRBV9, with a weak D call TRBD1 (6 bases). CDR3 length: 14 residues. The ends were cut back, 0 bases at V and 5 bases at J, with 6 bases in the middle. Germline V gene lookup returns CDR1 SGDLS and CDR2 YYNGEE. As DNA, the CDR3 is TGTGCCAGCAGCGTAGCAGGGGATAATTCACCCCTCCACTTT. It translates to CASSVAGDNSPLHF.

The chain recombines TRBV27 with TRBJ1-4; D uncertain. Trimming removed 8 bases from V and 0 bases from J, with 19 bases in between. Germline V gene sequence: CDR1 MNHEY, CDR2 SMNVEV (reference sequence). CDR3 length: 17 amino acids. The CDR3 protein is CASGQTSPFATNEKLFF. In DNA form, the CDR3 reads TGTGCCAGCGGTCAGACATCCCCGTTTGCAACTAATGAAAAACTGTTTTTT.

This chain links TRBV28 with TRBJ2-5, with D perhaps TRBD1 (7 bases). Looked up from germline, CDR1 is MDHEN and CDR2 is SYDVKM. Trimming took off 6 bases at V and 1 base at J, with 15 bases between the two ends. The CDR3 is 15 residues long. CDR3 sequence reads: CASRGGQRGQETQYF. In DNA form, the CDR3 reads TGTGCCAGCAGGGGGGGACAGAGAGGCCAAGAGACCCAGTACTTC.

This chain joins TRBV19 and TRBJ2-7; 7 nucleotides align to TRBD1. V trimming: 9 bases; J trimming: 3 bases; junction bases outside the gene matches: 8. The CDR3 spans 13 residues. Germline loops: CDR1 LNHDA, CDR2 SQIVND (reference sequence). The CDR3 spells CASHPTGDYEQYF. In nucleotides, the CDR3 is TGTGCCAGCCACCCCACAGGGGACTACGAGCAGTACTTC.

Worth noting for this clone: Lacking the conserved final phenylalanine or tryptophan, this CDR3 likely reflects a read error. It is unclear where the CDR3 begins or ends on the DNA, so no DNA is shown, and the CDR3 is as TCRdb lists it. The chain carries TRBV7-9 and TRBJ1-2. The CDR3 spans 13 amino acids, including both terminal residues. Germline V gene data show CDR1 as SEHNR and CDR2 as FQNEAQ (reference sequence). This chain's CDR3 is CASSLKSEGKTPI.

V usage is TRBV12-5 and J usage is TRBJ2-1, with TRBD1 identical over 11 bases. The CDR3 spans 15 residues. Germline V gene data show CDR1 as LGHNT and CDR2 as FRNRAP. The V and J ends lost 6 bases and 4 bases, in that order; junction bases with no gene match: 5. The CDR3 DNA reads TGTGCTAGTGGGGAGGGACAGGGGGTTTACAATGAGCAGTTCTTC. Translating it yields CASGEGQGVYNEQFF.

The rearrangement uses TRBV29-1 and TRBJ2-7, with 10 bases matching TRBD1. V lost 6 bases to trimming and J lost 4 bases; unmatched junction nucleotides: 15. CDR1 SQVTM and CDR2 ANQGSEA come from the germline V gene. CDR3 length: 16 residues. As DNA, the CDR3 is TGCAGCGTGCTCCACCCATATCGGGACAGGGGTTACGAGCAGTACTTC. Protein sequence: CSVLHPYRDRGYEQYF.